This T cell receptor beta chain came from a study of T cell changes during pregnancy in multiple sclerosis. The V gene lost 2 bases and the J gene lost 5 bases, with 16 bases spanning the gap. The CDR3 sequence is 15 residues long. Germline V gives CDR1 KGHSH, CDR2 LQKENI. Sequencing was performed with immunoSEQ multiplex PCR; in TCRdb, only in-frame clones are kept and a portion is missing. The sample comprises under 95,000 clones, roughly 94% of which are singletons, and about 1% rests with the top ten. The TCR comes from a female donor in good health, enrolled as a control in a pregnancy study. The material was peripheral blood, obtained in the second trimester of pregnancy. This chain connects TRBV18 to TRBJ2-7, with D perhaps matching TRBD2 (5 bases). CDR3 nucleotide sequence: TGTGCCAGCTCACCAATTTCCGGGGTGCGGGACGAGCAGTACTTC. Residues: CASSPISGVRDEQYF. The variable domain in full, completed from reference TRBV18 and TRBJ2-7, reads NAGVMQNPRHLVRRRGQEARLRCSPMKGHSHVYWYRQLPEEGLKFMVYLQKENIIDESGMPKERFSAEFPKEGPSILRIQQVVRGDSAAYFCASSPISGVRDEQYFGPGTRLTVT.